This T cell receptor (beta chain) was identified in a study of blood T cells in healthy people across ages. PCR was performed a second time for 7 to 11 cycles using a sample-barcoded 5' primer and a J-beta primer mix. TCRdb fed the 5' RACE reads into MiXCR, producing one record per CDR3 protein. The sample includes around 1.5 million distinct CDR3 sequences, about 40% of them seen just once. The sequenced material came from blood. The TCR was taken from a young woman in good health.

The CDR3 bases are TGTGCCAGCAGCTTAGGAACAGGGCAAACAGATACGCAGTATTTT. Protein: CASSLGTGQTDTQYF. The chain combines TRBV7-2 with TRBJ2-3, with D tentatively TRBD1 (6 bases). Per germline, CDR1 SGHTA and CDR2 FQGNSA. The V and J ends lost 1 base and 3 bases respectively, with 11 bases between them. The CDR3 is 15 residues long.